What follows is one T cell receptor (beta chain) and its context. Its antigen is not identified. Quantitative barcoded 5'-RACE was used to prepare TCR beta libraries. MiXCR was run by TCRdb on the 5' RACE reads, yielding one entry per CDR3 protein. The profile shows under 550,000 distinct CDR3 sequences, about 25% of them singletons. The data belong to a study of CD8 T cells in ankylosing spondylitis. General study results and limits: Reactive arthritis synovial fluid and blood were previously reported to contain some motif variants. It appeared that ankylosing spondylitis blood was characterized by a TCR beta motif of several highly homologous variants. Clones linked to disease were reported to show significant enrichment in matched ankylosing spondylitis synovial fluid.

V lost 6 bases to trimming and J lost 7 bases, with 15 bases between them. CDR3 length: 13 residues. V gene TRBV12-3 or TRBV12-4 combines with J gene TRBJ1-2; the D gene is possibly TRBD1 (5 bases). This clonotype originated in a male donor with ankylosing spondylitis. What was sequenced was blood, either unsorted or a sorted T cell fraction (not recorded which). The CDR3 sequence is CASSRAGSAGYTF. The CDR3 coding sequence is TGTGCCAGCAGCCGGGCAGGGAGCGCTGGCTACACCTTC.